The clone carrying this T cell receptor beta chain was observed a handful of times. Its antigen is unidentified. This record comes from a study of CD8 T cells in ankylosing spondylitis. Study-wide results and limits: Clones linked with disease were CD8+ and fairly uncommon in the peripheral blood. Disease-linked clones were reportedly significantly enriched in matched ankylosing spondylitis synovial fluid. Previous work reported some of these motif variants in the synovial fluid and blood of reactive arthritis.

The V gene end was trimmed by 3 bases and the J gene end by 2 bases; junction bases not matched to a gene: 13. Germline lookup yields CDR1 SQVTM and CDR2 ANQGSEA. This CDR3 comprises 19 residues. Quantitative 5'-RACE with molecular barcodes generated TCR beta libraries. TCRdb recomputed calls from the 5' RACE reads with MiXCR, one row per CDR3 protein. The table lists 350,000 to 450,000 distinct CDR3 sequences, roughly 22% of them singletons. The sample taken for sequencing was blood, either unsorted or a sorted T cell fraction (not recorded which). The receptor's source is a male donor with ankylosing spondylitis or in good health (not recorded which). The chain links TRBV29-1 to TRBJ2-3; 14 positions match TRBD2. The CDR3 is CSVEPGLAGAPYLTDTQYF. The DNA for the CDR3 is TGCAGCGTTGAGCCGGGACTAGCGGGGGCGCCGTACCTCACAGATACGCAGTATTTT.